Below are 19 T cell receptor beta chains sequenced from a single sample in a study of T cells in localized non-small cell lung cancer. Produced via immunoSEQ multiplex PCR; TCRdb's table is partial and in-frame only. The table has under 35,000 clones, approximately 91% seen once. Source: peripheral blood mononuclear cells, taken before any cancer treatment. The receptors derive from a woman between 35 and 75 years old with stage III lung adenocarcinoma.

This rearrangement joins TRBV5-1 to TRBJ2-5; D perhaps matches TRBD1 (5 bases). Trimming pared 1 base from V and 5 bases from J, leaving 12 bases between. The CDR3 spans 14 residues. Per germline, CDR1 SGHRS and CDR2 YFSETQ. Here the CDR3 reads CASSLLSGKETQYF. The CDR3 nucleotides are TGCGCCAGCAGCTTGTTATCAGGGAAGGAGACCCAGTACTTC.

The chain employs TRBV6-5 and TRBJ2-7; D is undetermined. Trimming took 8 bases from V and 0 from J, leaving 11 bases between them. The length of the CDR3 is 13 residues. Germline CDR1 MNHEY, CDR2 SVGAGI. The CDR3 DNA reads TGTGCCAGCGGAGTTGAGGACTCCTACGAGCAGTACTTC. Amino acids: CASGVEDSYEQYF.

The CDR3 region is CASSVLSGTGEQYF. The CDR3 bases are TGTGCCAGCAGCGTATTGTCCGGAACGGGTGAGCAGTACTTC. The V and J genes are TRBV9 and TRBJ2-7; D is undetermined. V lost 1 base, J lost 7 bases, and 15 bases lay in between. The CDR3 runs 14 residues. Germline V lookup: CDR1 SGDLS, CDR2 YYNGEE. The full variable domain, its missing parts supplied by reference TRBV9 and TRBJ2-7, is DSGVTQTPKHLITATGQRVTLRCSPRSGDLSVYWYQQSLDQGLQFLIQYYNGEERAKGNILERFSAQQFPDLHSELNLSSLELGDSALYFCASSVLSGTGEQYFGPGTRLTVT.

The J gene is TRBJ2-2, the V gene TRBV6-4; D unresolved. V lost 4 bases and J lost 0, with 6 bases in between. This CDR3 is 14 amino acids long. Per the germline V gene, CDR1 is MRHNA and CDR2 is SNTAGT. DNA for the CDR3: TGTGCCAGCAGTGCCACTCCGAACACCGGGGAGCTGTTTTTT. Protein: CASSATPNTGELFF.

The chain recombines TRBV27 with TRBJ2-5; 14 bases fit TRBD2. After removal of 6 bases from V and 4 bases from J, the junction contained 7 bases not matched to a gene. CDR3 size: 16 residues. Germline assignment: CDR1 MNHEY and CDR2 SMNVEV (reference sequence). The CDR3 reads CASSRRLAGGLETQYF. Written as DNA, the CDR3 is TGTGCCAGCAGCCGTCGACTAGCGGGAGGGTTAGAGACCCAGTACTTC.

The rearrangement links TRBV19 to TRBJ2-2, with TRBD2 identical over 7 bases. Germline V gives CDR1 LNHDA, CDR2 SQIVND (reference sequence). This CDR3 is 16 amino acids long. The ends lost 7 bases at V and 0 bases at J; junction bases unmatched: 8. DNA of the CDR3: TGTGCCAGTAATTCGAGAGCGGGGTCGAACACCGGGGAGCTGTTTTTT. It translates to CASNSRAGSNTGELFF.

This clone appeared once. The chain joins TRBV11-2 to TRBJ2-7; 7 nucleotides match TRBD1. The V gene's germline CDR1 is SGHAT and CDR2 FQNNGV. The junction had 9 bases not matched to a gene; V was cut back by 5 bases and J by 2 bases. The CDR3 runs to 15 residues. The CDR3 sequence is CASSPWRTGPYEQYF. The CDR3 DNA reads TGTGCCAGCAGCCCCTGGCGGACAGGTCCCTACGAGCAGTACTTC.

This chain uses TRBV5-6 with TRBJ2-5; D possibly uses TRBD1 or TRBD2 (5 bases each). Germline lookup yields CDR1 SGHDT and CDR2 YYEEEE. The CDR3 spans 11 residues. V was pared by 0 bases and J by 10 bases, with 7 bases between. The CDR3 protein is CASSLGGDQYF. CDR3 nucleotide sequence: TGTGCCAGCAGCTTGGGAGGGGACCAGTACTTC.

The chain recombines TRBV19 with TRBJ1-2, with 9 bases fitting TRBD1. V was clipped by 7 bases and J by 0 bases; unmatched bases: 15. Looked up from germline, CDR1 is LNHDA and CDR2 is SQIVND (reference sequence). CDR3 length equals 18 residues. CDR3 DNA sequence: TGTGCCAGTACCCCTCAGGAGGACAGGGGCCCTACTAACTATGGCTACACCTTC. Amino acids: CASTPQEDRGPTNYGYTF.

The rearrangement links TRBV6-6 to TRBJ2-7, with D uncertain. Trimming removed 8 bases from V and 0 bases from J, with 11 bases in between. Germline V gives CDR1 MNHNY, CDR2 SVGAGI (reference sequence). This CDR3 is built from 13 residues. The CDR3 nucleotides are TGTGCCAGCGGAGTTGAGGACTCCTACGAGCAGTACTTC. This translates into CASGVEDSYEQYF.

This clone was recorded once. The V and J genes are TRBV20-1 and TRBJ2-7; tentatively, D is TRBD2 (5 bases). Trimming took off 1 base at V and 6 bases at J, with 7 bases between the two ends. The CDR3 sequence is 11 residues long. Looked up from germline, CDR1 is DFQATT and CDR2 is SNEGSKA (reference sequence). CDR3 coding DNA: TGCAGTGCTAGAGCGGGGTTCGAGCAGTACTTC. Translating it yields CSARAGFEQYF.

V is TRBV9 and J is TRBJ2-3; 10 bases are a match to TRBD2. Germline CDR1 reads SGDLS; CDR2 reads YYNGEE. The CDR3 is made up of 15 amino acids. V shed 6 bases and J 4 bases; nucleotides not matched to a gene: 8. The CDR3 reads CASTSFSGRSDTQYF. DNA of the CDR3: TGTGCCAGCACCTCTTTTAGCGGGAGGTCAGATACGCAGTATTTT.

The DNA for the CDR3 is TGTGCCAGCAGCCCCCGGGACAGGGACGAGCAGTACTTC. Translation gives CASSPRDRDEQYF. The chain couples TRBV6-5 to TRBJ2-7, with 9 bases matching TRBD1. Per the germline V gene, CDR1 is MNHEY and CDR2 is SVGAGI. V dropped 6 bases and J dropped 5; count of bases not matched to a gene: 5. The CDR3 has 13 residues.

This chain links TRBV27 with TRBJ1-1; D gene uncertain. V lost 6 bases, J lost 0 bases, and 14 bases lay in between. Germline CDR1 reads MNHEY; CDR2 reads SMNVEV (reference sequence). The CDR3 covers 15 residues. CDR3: CASSPTRRLNTEAFF. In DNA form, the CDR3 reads TGTGCCAGCAGCCCCACAAGGCGACTGAACACTGAAGCTTTCTTT.

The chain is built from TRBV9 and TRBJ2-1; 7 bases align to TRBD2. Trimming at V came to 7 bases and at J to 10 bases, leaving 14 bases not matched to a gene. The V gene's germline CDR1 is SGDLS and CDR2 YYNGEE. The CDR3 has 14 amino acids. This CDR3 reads CASSVWGRATEQFF. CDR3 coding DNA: TGTGCCAGCTCTGTTTGGGGGAGGGCAACAGAGCAGTTCTTC.

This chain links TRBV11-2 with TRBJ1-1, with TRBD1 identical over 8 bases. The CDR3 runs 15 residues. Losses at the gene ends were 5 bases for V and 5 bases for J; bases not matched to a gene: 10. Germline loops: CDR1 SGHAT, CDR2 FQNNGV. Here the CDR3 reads CASSPLQGAGTEAFF. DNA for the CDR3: TGTGCCAGCAGCCCACTCCAGGGGGCGGGTACTGAAGCTTTCTTT.

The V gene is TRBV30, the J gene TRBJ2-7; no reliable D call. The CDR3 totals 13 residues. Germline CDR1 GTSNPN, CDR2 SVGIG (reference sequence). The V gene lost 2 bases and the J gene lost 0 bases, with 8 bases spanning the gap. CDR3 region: CAWSPRTSYEQYF. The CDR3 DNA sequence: TGTGCCTGGAGTCCCAGGACCTCCTACGAGCAGTACTTC.

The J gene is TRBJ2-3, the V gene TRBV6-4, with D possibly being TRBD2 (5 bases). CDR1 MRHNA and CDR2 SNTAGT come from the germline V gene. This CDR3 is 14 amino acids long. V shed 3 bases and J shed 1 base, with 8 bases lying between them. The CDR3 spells CASSEAGGTDTQYF. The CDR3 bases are TGTGCCAGCAGTGAGGCGGGCGGCACAGATACGCAGTATTTT.

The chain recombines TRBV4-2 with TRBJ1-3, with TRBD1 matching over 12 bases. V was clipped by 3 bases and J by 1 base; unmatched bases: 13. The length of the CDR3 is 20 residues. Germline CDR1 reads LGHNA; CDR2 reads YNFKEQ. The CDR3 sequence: CASSHRGQGADLNSGNTIYF. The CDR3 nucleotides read TGTGCCAGCAGCCATAGGGGACAGGGGGCAGATCTTAATTCTGGAAACACCATATATTTT.